This T cell receptor beta chain was profiled in a study of regulatory T cells in long-lasting Graves disease. Trimming at V came to 6 bases and at J to 4 bases, leaving 2 bases not matched to a gene. This CDR3 contains 13 residues. The time point: newly diagnosed GD, antithyroid drugs for less than 3 months. Isolated PBMC RNA provided the starting material for the TCR library. This clonotype came up many times. Sequencing libraries for TCR beta were prepared with iRepertoire HTBI primers and Arm-PCR of CDR3 regions. TCRdb processed the multiplex PCR reads anew with MiXCR; each CDR3 protein has one entry. The profile covers about 430,000 distinct CDR3 sequences, with approximately 15% appearing a single time and over 7.5% taken by the ten largest. These data are also associated with another study on T cells in Graves' hyperthyroidism and ophthalmopathy.

The sequencing here drew on peripheral blood mononuclear cells (PBMCs), taken at new diagnosis, from a patient treated with antithyroid drugs. V usage is TRBV12-3 or TRBV12-4 and J usage is TRBJ2-2, with TRBD2 matching over 7 bases. The origin of this receptor is a woman in her 40s with Graves disease. CDR3 DNA sequence: TGTGCCAGCAGAAGGACTAGCACCGGGGAGCTGTTTTTT. Protein sequence: CASRRTSTGELFF.